This T cell receptor (beta chain) came from a study of resident and recirculating memory T cells in vitiligo. Study-level information: Epidermis came from shave biopsies of lesional and nonlesional sites, plus PBMCs.

TCRdb keeps only in-frame clones here, not all; method: immunoSEQ multiplex PCR. The sample contains roughly 80,000 clones, about 90% of which appear only once. Germline V CDR1 and CDR2: SGHNT, YYREEE (reference sequence). The CDR3 runs 16 residues. V trimming: 2 bases; J trimming: 4 bases; junction bases outside the gene matches: 6. Stability required unchanged lesions during the previous 6 months. No vitiligo treatment was given during the prior three months. This clone was counted once. Sequencing was performed on blood. This TCR was recovered from a male donor with vitiligo. V usage is TRBV5-4 and J usage is TRBJ2-6, with 7 bases aligning to TRBD1. The CDR3 spells CASSFPTGSGANVLTF. DNA of the CDR3: TGTGCCAGCAGCTTTCCGACAGGGAGCGGGGCCAACGTCCTGACTTTC.